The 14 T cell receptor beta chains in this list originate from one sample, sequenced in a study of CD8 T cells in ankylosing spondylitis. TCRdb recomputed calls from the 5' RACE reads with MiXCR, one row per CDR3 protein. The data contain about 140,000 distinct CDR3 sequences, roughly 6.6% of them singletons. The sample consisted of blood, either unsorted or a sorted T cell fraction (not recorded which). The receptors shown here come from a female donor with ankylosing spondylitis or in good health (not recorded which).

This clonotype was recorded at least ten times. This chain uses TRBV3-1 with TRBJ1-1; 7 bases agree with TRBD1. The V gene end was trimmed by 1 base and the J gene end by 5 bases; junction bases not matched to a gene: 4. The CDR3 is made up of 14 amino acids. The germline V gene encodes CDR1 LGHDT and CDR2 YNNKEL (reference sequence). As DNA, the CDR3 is TGTGCCAGCAGCCAAGGACAGGGAGGTACTGAAGCTTTCTTT. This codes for CASSQGQGGTEAFF.

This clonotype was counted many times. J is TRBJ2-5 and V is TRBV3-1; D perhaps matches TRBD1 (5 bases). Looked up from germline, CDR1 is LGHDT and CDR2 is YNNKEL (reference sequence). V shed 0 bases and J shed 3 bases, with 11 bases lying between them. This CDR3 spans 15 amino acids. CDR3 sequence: CASSQDGAQEETQYF. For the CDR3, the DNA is TGTGCCAGCAGCCAAGATGGGGCGCAGGAAGAGACCCAGTACTTC.

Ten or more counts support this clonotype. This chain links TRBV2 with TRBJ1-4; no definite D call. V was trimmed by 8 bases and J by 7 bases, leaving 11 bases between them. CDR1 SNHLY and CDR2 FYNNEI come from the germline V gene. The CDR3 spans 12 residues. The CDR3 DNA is TGTGCCAGCTGTAGGGAAACTGAAAAACTGTTTTTT. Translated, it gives CASCRETEKLFF.

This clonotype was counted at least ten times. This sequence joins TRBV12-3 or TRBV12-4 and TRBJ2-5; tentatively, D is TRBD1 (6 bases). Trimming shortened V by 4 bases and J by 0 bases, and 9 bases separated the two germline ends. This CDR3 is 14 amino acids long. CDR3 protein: CASSSSGDQETQYF. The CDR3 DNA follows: TGTGCCAGCAGTTCCTCAGGGGACCAAGAGACCCAGTACTTC.

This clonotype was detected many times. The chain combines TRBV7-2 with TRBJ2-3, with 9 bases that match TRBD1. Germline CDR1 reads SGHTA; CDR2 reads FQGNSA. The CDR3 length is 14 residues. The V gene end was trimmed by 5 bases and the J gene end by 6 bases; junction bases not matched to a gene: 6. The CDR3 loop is CASSRDRARDTQYF. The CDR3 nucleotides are TGTGCCAGCAGCCGGGACAGGGCGCGCGATACGCAGTATTTT.

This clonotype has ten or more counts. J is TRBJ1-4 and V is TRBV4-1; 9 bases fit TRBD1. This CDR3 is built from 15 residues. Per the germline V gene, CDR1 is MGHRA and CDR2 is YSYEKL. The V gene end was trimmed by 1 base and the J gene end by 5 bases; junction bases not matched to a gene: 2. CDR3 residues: CASSQVQGANEKLFF. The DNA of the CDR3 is TGCGCCAGCAGCCAAGTACAGGGGGCGAATGAAAAACTGTTTTTT.

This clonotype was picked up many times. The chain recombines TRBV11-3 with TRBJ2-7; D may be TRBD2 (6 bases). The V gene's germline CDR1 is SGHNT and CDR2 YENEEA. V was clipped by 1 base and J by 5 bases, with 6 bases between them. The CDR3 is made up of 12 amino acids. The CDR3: CASSLGGNEQYF. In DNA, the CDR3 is TGTGCCAGCAGCTTAGGCGGGAACGAGCAGTACTTC. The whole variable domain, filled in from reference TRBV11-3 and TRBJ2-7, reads EAGVVQSPRYKIIEKKQPVAFWCNPISGHNTLYWYLQNLGQGPELLIRYENEEAVDDSQLPKDRFSAERLKGVDSTLKIQPAELGDSAVYLCASSLGGNEQYFGPGTRLTVT.

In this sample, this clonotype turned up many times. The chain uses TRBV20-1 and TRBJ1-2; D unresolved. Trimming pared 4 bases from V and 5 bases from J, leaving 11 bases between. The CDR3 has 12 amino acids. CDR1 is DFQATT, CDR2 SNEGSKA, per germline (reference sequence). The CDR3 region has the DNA TGCAGTGCTACTCCGGACCTATATGGCTACACCTTC. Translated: CSATPDLYGYTF.

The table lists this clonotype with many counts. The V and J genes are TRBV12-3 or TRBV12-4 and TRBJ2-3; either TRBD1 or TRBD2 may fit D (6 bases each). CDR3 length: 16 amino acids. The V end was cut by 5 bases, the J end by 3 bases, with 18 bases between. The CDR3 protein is CASSPTSTGRTDTQYF. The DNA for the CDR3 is TGTGCCAGCAGTCCCACGAGTACAGGGAGGACAGATACGCAGTATTTT.

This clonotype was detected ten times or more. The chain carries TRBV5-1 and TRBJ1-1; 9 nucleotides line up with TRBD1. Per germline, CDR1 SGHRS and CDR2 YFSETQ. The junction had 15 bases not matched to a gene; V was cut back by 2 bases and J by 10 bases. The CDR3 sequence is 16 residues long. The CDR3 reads CASSLSSGTGWIGAFF. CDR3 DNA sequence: TGCGCCAGCAGCTTATCCTCCGGGACAGGGTGGATAGGAGCTTTCTTT.

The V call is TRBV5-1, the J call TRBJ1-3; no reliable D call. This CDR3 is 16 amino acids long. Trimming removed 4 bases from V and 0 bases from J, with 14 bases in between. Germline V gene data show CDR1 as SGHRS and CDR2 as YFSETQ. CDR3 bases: TGCGCCAGCAGCCCCCAAACTGGGATCTCTGGAAACACCATATATTTT. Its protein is CASSPQTGISGNTIYF.

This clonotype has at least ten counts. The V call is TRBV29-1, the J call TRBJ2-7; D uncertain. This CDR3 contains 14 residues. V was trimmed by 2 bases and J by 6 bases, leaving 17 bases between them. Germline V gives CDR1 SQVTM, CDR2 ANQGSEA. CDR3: CSVESTADDFEQYF. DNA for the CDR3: TGCAGCGTTGAATCAACGGCGGACGACTTCGAGCAGTACTTC.

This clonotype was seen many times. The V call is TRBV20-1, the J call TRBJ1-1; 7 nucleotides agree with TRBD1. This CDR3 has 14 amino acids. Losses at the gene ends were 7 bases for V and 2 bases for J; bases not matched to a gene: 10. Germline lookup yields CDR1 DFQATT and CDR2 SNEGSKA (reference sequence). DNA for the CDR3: TGCAGTGTTGCCCCCGGGACAGTTAACACTGAAGCTTTCTTT. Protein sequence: CSVAPGTVNTEAFF.

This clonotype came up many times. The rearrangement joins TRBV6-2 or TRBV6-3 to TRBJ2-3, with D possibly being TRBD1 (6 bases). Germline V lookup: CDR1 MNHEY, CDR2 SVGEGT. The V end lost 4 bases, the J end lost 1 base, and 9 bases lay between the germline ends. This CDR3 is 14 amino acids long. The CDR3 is CASSLPGGTDTQYF. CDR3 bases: TGTGCCAGCAGTTTGCCAGGGGGCACAGATACGCAGTATTTT.